The 8 T cell receptor beta chains below come from one sample, sequenced in a study of CD8 T cells in ankylosing spondylitis. Broader study findings: A motif of 7 to 9 highly homologous TCR beta variants was seen as apparently characteristic of ankylosing spondylitis blood.

What these receptors recognize is not known. TCRdb re-called the 5' RACE reads with MiXCR, one entry per CDR3 protein. This table holds 750,000 to 850,000 distinct CDR3 sequences, 10% to 15% found once. The sequencing input was blood, either unsorted or a sorted T cell fraction (not recorded which). The receptors derive from a male donor with ankylosing spondylitis.

This clonotype was counted many times. J is TRBJ1-1 and V is TRBV12-3 or TRBV12-4; D is unclear. The CDR3 totals 14 residues. Trimming removed 6 bases at V and 0 bases at J, with 11 bases between. CDR3 nucleotides: TGTGCCAGCAGCTCAAATCAGCTGAACACTGAAGCTTTCTTT. It yields the protein CASSSNQLNTEAFF.

In its sample, this clonotype was seen many times. The genes are TRBV20-1 and TRBJ1-2; a weak D match, TRBD1 (6 bases). CDR1 DFQATT and CDR2 SNEGSKA come from the germline V gene (reference sequence). This CDR3 has 15 amino acids. V shed 5 bases and J shed 5 bases, with 21 bases lying between them. CDR3 region: CSAADSGPTLYGYTF. DNA for the CDR3: TGCAGTGCTGCGGACAGCGGTCCCACTCTATATGGCTACACCTTC.

The chain has TRBV9 and TRBJ2-2; the match to TRBD2 covers 13 bases. The ends lost 4 bases at V and 7 bases at J; junction bases unmatched: 7. CDR1 is SGDLS and CDR2 is YYNGEE in the germline V gene. The CDR3 has 16 amino acids. For the CDR3, the DNA is TGTGCCAGCAGCCACAGACTAGCGGGAGGTGGCGGGGAGCTGTTTTTT. Its translation is CASSHRLAGGGGELFF.

This clonotype was observed a handful of times. The rearrangement links TRBV10-2 to TRBJ2-3; D ambiguous. V gave up 7 bases and J gave up 2 bases, with 13 bases separating them. Germline V CDR1 and CDR2: WSHSY, SAAADI. The CDR3 extends over 14 amino acids. For the CDR3, the DNA is TGCGCCAGCAATCCAACTACGTTCACAGATACGCAGTATTTT. This encodes CASNPTTFTDTQYF.

This clonotype was counted at least ten times. The CDR3 loop is CASSLVWGGSDNEQFF. CDR3 sequence (DNA): TGTGCCAGCAGCTTAGTATGGGGGGGGTCCGACAATGAGCAGTTCTTC. This chain connects TRBV7-2 to TRBJ2-1; TRBD2 matches at 7 bases. The junction had 8 bases not matched to a gene; V was cut back by 1 base and J by 5 bases. CDR3 length equals 16 residues. Germline assignment: CDR1 SGHTA and CDR2 FQGNSA. The variable domain in full, completed from reference TRBV7-2 and TRBJ2-1, reads GAGVSQSPSNKVTEKGKDVELRCDPISGHTALYWYRQSLGQGLEFLIYFQGNSAPDKSGLPSDRFSAERTGGSVSTLTIQRTQQEDSAVYLCASSLVWGGSDNEQFFGPGTRLTVL.

This clonotype showed up many times. V is TRBV7-9 and J is TRBJ1-2; no reliable D call. The CDR3 is 13 amino acids. The V and J ends lost 2 bases and 5 bases respectively, with 9 bases between them. CDR1 is SEHNR, CDR2 FQNEAQ, per germline (reference sequence). As DNA, the CDR3 is TGTGCCAGCAGCTTACTAGCCTCTTATGGCTACACCTTC. Translating gives CASSLLASYGYTF. Full variable domain (missing parts from reference TRBV7-9 and TRBJ1-2): DTGVSQNPRHKITKRGQNVTFRCDPISEHNRLYWYRQTLGQGPEFLTYFQNEAQLEKSRLLSDRFSAERPKGSFSTLEIQRTEQGDSAMYLCASSLLASYGYTFGSGTRLTVV.

A few counts support this clonotype. The chain couples TRBV3-1 to TRBJ2-1; 11 bases fit TRBD2. Per the germline V gene, CDR1 is LGHDT and CDR2 is YNNKEL (reference sequence). The CDR3 is 16 amino acids. With 2 bases clipped from V and 8 bases from J, the junction kept 8 bases outside the gene matches. The CDR3: CASSQQLAGAGDEQFF. CDR3 sequence (DNA): TGTGCCAGCAGCCAACAACTAGCGGGGGCGGGAGATGAGCAGTTCTTC.

This clonotype was seen more than once but under ten times. The chain joins TRBV10-3 to TRBJ2-7; 7 bases are shared with TRBD2. Germline trimming cut 3 bases from V and 9 bases from J; bases unmatched to any gene: 2. Germline CDR1 and CDR2: ENHRY and SYGVKD. The length of the CDR3 is 11 residues. The CDR3 sequence: CAISDGGLQYF. As DNA, the CDR3 is TGTGCCATCAGTGACGGGGGGTTGCAGTACTTC.